The rows below give T cell receptor beta chains drawn from one sample of a study of blood T cell repertoires in COVID-19. Libraries were prepared by immunoSEQ multiplex PCR; TCRdb keeps only in-frame clonotypes and omits some of them. The sample holds some 150,000 clones, around 80% seen once. The sample comprised peripheral blood. These receptors were taken from a woman aged 45 to 65 in a cohort sampled during active or convalescent COVID-19. Each CDR3 is given with its conserved first and last residue. A D gene is named only where the DNA matches it firmly. Clone size is not always given. Where it is, it says once, few, many or a class for expanded clones.

V	D	J	size	DNA	CDR3
TRBV27	TRBD1	TRBJ1-6	.	TGTGCCATCCGCAGGGGGGAAAATAATTCACCCCTCCACTTT	CAIRRGENNSPLHF
TRBV19	.	TRBJ1-4	.	TGTGCCAGTAGCAATCCGGGACGGGAGAATGAAAAACTGTTTTTT	CASSNPGRENEKLFF
TRBV3-1/TRBV3-2	.	TRBJ1-1	.	TGTGCCAGCAGCCAAGATGTCGGAGAGAACACTGAAGCTTTCTTT	CASSQDVGENTEAFF
TRBV7-2	.	TRBJ1-2	.	TGTGCCAGCAGCTTTGGTATTAGCTATGGCTACACCTTC	CASSFGISYGYTF
TRBV10-3	TRBD1	TRBJ2-1	.	TGTGCCATCAGTGGGGACAGGGATAGGAATGAGCAGTTCTTC	CAISGDRDRNEQFF
TRBV4-3	TRBD1	TRBJ2-7	.	TGCGCCAGCAGCCGGGGGACAGGGGATGGCGAGCAGTACTTC	CASSRGTGDGEQYF
TRBV27	TRBD1	TRBJ2-3	.	TGTGCCAGCGGGAGCGACAGGGGAGATACGCAGTATTTT	CASGSDRGDTQYF
TRBV6-5	TRBD1	TRBJ1-3	.	TGTGCCAGCAGTCGCAGGGGGCTCTCTGGAAACACCATATATTTT	CASSRRGLSGNTIYF
TRBV5-1	.	TRBJ2-2	.	TGCGCCAGCAGCTTGGCTCAACCGATCGGGAACACCGGGGAGCTGTTTTTT	CASSLAQPIGNTGELFF
TRBV4-1	.	TRBJ2-7	few	TGCGCCAGCAGCCAAGATCGAGACATCGCCTACGAGCAGTACTTC	CASSQDRDIAYEQYF
TRBV29-1	.	TRBJ1-2	many	TGCAGCGTGCGGCCGCCCGGAGGCTACACCTTC	CSVRPPGGYTF
TRBV7-7	TRBD2	TRBJ2-3	.	TGTGCCAGCAGCTTAGGAGCGGGGGGGCCGACAGATACGCAGTATTTT	CASSLGAGGPTDTQYF
TRBV30	.	TRBJ1-3	.	TGTGCCTGGAGTGCGAAAAGGAACTATTTGGGAAACACCATATATTTT	CAWSAKRNYLGNTIYF
TRBV18	TRBD1	TRBJ1-5	.	TGTGCCAGCTCACCAGGGACAGGGGGCCTTCAGCCCCAGCATTTT	CASSPGTGGLQPQHF
TRBV5-8	.	TRBJ2-3	.	TGTGCCAGCAGCTTGGAGGGGGGGAACACAGATACGCAGTATTTT	CASSLEGGNTDTQYF
TRBV24-1	.	TRBJ2-1	.	TGTGCCACCAGTGAAGGGGCGGGGTCCTACAATGAGCAGTTCTTC	CATSEGAGSYNEQFF
TRBV2	TRBD1	TRBJ1-2	.	TGTGCCAGCAGTGACACAGGGGCCTATGGCTACACCTTC	CASSDTGAYGYTF
TRBV6-5	TRBD2	TRBJ2-1	few	TGTGCCAGCAGTTTAGCGGGGGGGTACAATGAGCAGTTCTTC	CASSLAGGYNEQFF
TRBV11-2	TRBD1	TRBJ2-2	.	TGTGCCAGCAGGTTATACAGGGGTGAGGGGGAGCTGTTTTTT	CASRLYRGEGELFF
TRBV9	.	TRBJ2-3	.	TGTGCCAGCAGTCACTCGCAGGGGACAGATACGCAGTATTTT	CASSHSQGTDTQYF
TRBV27	.	TRBJ1-4	few	TGTGCCACCCAAGAATACCCTCGGGATGAAAAACTGTTTTTT	CATQEYPRDEKLFF
TRBV5-1	.	TRBJ1-2	.	TGCGCCAGCAGCTTGGCCATGGACGGGCCCAGGGGTGGCTACACCTTC	CASSLAMDGPRGGYTF
TRBV7-9	TRBD1	TRBJ1-2	.	TGTGCCAGCAGCTTAGGGTTCGGACAGGACGCTGGATATGGCTACACCTTC	CASSLGFGQDAGYGYTF
TRBV25-1	.	TRBJ2-3	.	TGTGCCAGCAGTGTGACATCTAGCACAGATACGCAGTATTTT	CASSVTSSTDTQYF
TRBV4-1	.	TRBJ2-2	.	TGCGCCAGCAGCCGTGGGGCCCCGGACACCGGGGAGCTGTTTTTT	CASSRGAPDTGELFF
TRBV19	.	TRBJ1-5	few	TGTGCCAGTAGTCCCCGGGGGAGTAGCAATCAGCCCCAGCATTTT	CASSPRGSSNQPQHF
TRBV29-1	TRBD1	TRBJ1-6	.	TGCAGCGCCAAACTCGGGACAGAAAGTTCACCCCTCCACTTT	CSAKLGTESSPLHF
TRBV21-1	.	TRBJ1-4	.	TGTGCCAGCAGCAACGGCGGGGGCCATAATGAAAAACTGTTTTTT	CASSNGGGHNEKLFF
TRBV5-1	TRBD2	TRBJ2-1	.	TGCGCCAGCAGCTTAGCCGGGACTAGCTTTAATGAGCAGTTCTTC	CASSLAGTSFNEQFF
TRBV9	.	TRBJ1-3	.	TGTGCCAGCAGCGTAGAACAGCCGAGCTCTGGAAACACCATATATTTT	CASSVEQPSSGNTIYF
TRBV19	.	TRBJ1-5	.	TGTGCCAGTAGTATAGAAAGACAGCACAATCAGCCCCAGCATTTT	CASSIERQHNQPQHF
TRBV27	.	TRBJ1-1	.	TGTGCCAGCAGTCCCTCGTTCGGGGGAGGAGTAAAAGCTTTCTTT	CASSPSFGGGVKAFF
TRBV25-1	.	TRBJ1-5	.	TGTGCCAGCAGTGGAAGGGGTCAGCCCCAGCATTTT	CASSGRGQPQHF
TRBV9	TRBD1	TRBJ1-2	.	TGTGCCAGCAGCGAACGACAGGGGGTTCCCTCATATGGCTACACCTTC	CASSERQGVPSYGYTF
TRBV6-5	TRBD1	TRBJ1-5	.	TGTGCCAGCAGAAGTACAGGGGTGGGCAATCAGCCCCAGCATTTT	CASRSTGVGNQPQHF
TRBV18	.	TRBJ2-2	.	TGTGCCAGCACACCTACTTTGGCCGGGGAGCTGTTTTTT	CASTPTLAGELFF
TRBV19	TRBD1	TRBJ2-7	.	TGTGCCAGTAGCTTTTCCGACAGGGGTGGAGAGCAGTACTTC	CASSFSDRGGEQYF
TRBV12-3/TRBV12-4	TRBD1	TRBJ1-1	.	TGTGCCAGCAGCGGACAGGGGCTCACTGAAGCTTTCTTT	CASSGQGLTEAFF
TRBV18	TRBD1	TRBJ2-1	.	TGTGCCAGCTCACCTCCCGGGACAGAGTACAATGAGCAGTTCTTC	CASSPPGTEYNEQFF
TRBV12-3/TRBV12-4	.	TRBJ2-5	.	TGTGCCAGCAGCCCGACTAGCCAAGAGACCCAGTACTTC	CASSPTSQETQYF
TRBV18	.	TRBJ1-1	.	TGTGCCAGCTCACCACCAGCCATGAACACTGAAGCTTTCTTT	CASSPPAMNTEAFF
TRBV6-5	TRBD1	TRBJ1-4	.	TGTGCCAGCGCCCGGGGACAGCGGGATGAAAAACTGTTTTTT	CASARGQRDEKLFF
TRBV4-3	TRBD1	TRBJ1-5	.	TGCGCCAGCAGCCAAGGAACAGGGGGCAATCAGCCCCAGCATTTT	CASSQGTGGNQPQHF
TRBV28	TRBD2	TRBJ2-2	.	TGTGCCAGCAGTTTCTCTAGCGGGGGCACCGGGGAGCTGTTTTTT	CASSFSSGGTGELFF
TRBV6-5	.	TRBJ1-2	.	TGTGCCAGCAGTAAGATTGGTCTTAGTAACTATGGCTACACCTTC	CASSKIGLSNYGYTF
TRBV7-9	.	TRBJ2-5	.	TGTGCCAGCAGCTCCCCCGTGGGGGGACGCCAGTACTTC	CASSSPVGGRQYF
TRBV7-7	.	TRBJ2-3	.	TGTGCCAGCAGCCTTCAACCGGGGTCGGCAGATACGCAGTATTTT	CASSLQPGSADTQYF
TRBV10-3	.	TRBJ2-5	.	TGTGCCATCTTTTGGGCCGCTTCGTACCAAGAGACCCAGTACTTC	CAIFWAASYQETQYF
TRBV18	.	TRBJ2-7	.	TGTGCCAGCTCACCCAGGACAGACCTCTGGGAGCAGTACTTC	CASSPRTDLWEQYF